This T cell receptor beta chain was recovered during a study of CD8 T cells in Susac syndrome (dated by TCRdb to about 2019). At the level of the whole study: Repertoire sequencing was used to test whether CD8+ T cell activation and differentiation in Susac syndrome was antigen driven. The study compared CD8+ T cell repertoire clonality among 11 to 12 healthy donors, around 14 Susac syndrome patients and fewer than 19 multiple sclerosis patients. What the work shows at the level of the full study, not this receptor alone: The number of individuals in the TCR sequencing and HLA analysis was recognized as being relatively small.

The CDR3 covers 15 residues, taking in both the cysteine and the phenylalanine. CDR3 DNA only is kept here, 45 bases in frame from base 1. Per the germline V gene, SGHTS is the CDR1 and YDEGEE is the CDR2. The germline ends are 9 bases apart after V is trimmed by 0 bases and J by 2 bases. RNA was extracted with the RNeasy kit and 0.5 to 1 ug was reverse transcribed using random hexamers. TCR beta CDR3 regions were amplified with the immunoSEQ multiplex PCR assay covering 54 Vbeta and 13 Jbeta segments. PCR amplification bias was corrected by using a synthetic template baseline for primer optimization and computational correction. The authors' analysis ran thus. Reads were assigned to V, D and J genes according to IMGT and analyzed in immunoSEQ Analyzer, with only productive sequences retained. To calculate clonality, Shannon entropy was normalized by log2 of the number of productive unique sequences and then subtracted from one. For each patient and control, public and private clones were evaluated among the 100 most prevalent clones. Clones were defined as Susac-specific when absent from the healthy and MS cohorts, from roughly 1,000 published viral clones and from other ImmuneACCESS disease sequences. TCRdb handled the public reads itself, with Q25 trimming in fastp and clone calling in MiXCR, and kept productive beta chains. Every entry covers one CDR3 protein and lists the most common genes and DNA from its rows. What appears here as the V and J calls and clone size reflects TCRdb's work, not the paper's. Present in this sample are about 300,000 distinct CDR3 sequences, about 89% of which were seen just once. Around 0.18% of the sample comes from the top ten.

High-throughput TCR beta sequencing profiled peripheral blood CD8+ and CD4+ T cells from healthy donors, Susac syndrome patients and multiple sclerosis patients. Multiple sclerosis controls were treatment-naive patients with stable or active relapsing-remitting disease fulfilling revised McDonald criteria. Bulk CD8+ and CD4+ T cells were purified by magnetic negative isolation, while CD8+ TEMRA cells were enriched using FACS. Blood was collected in EDTA tubes and processed within 24 hours, with PBMCs isolated through density gradient centrifugation. PBMCs intended for TCR sequencing were cryopreserved in liquid nitrogen and were subsequently thawed in a 37 degrees C water bath. The sorted or isolated CD4+, CD8+ and CD8+ TEMRA cells reached a purity of at least 90%. A note on this clonotype: The antigen it binds to is not known. The sample holds no much larger clone one base away, and base qualities are not on file.

This sequence was found in a human donor with multiple sclerosis. The rearrangement combines TRBV5-8 with TRBJ1-5; a tentative D call is TRBD1 (5 bases match). The sequencing input was CD8+ T cells from PBMCs. CDR3 reads: CASSLVGRGNQPQHF. The DNA sequence is given as TGTGCCAGCAGCTTGGTTGGCAGGGGCAATCAGCCCCAGCATTTT.